Listed here are 27 T cell receptor beta chains from one sample, sequenced in a study of blood T cells in healthy people across ages. A J-beta primer mix and a sample-barcoded 5' primer were used in a second PCR of about 7 to 12 cycles. TCRdb passed the 5' RACE reads through MiXCR, listing each CDR3 protein once. This sample has about 1.5 million distinct CDR3 sequences, with roughly 43% found just once. Sequences were obtained from blood. The receptors derive from a young woman in good health.

This clonotype has a handful of counts. This sequence joins TRBV7-2 and TRBJ1-5; D gene unclear. V shed 7 bases and J shed 7 bases, with 17 bases lying between them. Looked up from germline, CDR1 is SGHTA and CDR2 is FQGNSA. This CDR3 spans 14 amino acids. This CDR3 is CASMREASGQPQHF. CDR3 sequence (DNA): TGTGCCAGCATGCGTGAGGCCTCGGGACAGCCCCAGCATTTT.

The chain is built from TRBV30 and TRBJ2-7, with 9 positions matching TRBD2. Germline loops: CDR1 GTSNPN, CDR2 SVGIG (reference sequence). The CDR3 length is 16 residues. V shed 2 bases and J 2 bases; nucleotides not matched to a gene: 10. DNA of the CDR3: TGTGCCTGGAGTTACTCAAGGACTAGCGTCACCTACGAGCAGTACTTC. It yields the protein CAWSYSRTSVTYEQYF.

This clonotype was observed a handful of times. J is TRBJ2-5 and V is TRBV10-3; tentative D call: TRBD2 (5 bases). With 3 bases removed from V and 4 bases from J, the gap between germline ends came to 18 bases. Germline CDR1 is ENHRY and CDR2 is SYGVKD. The CDR3 totals 16 residues. CDR3 residues: CAISDISDRDLETQYF. Here the CDR3 DNA reads TGTGCCATCAGTGATATCTCGGACCGGGATTTAGAGACCCAGTACTTC.

The V call is TRBV20-1, the J call TRBJ2-7, with 8 bases identical to TRBD2. Germline V CDR1 and CDR2: DFQATT, SNEGSKA (reference sequence). The CDR3 is 13 amino acids. V lost 6 bases to trimming and J lost 1 base; unmatched junction nucleotides: 5. CDR3 sequence: CSATTSVSYEQYF. DNA of the CDR3: TGCAGTGCAACGACTAGCGTGTCCTACGAGCAGTACTTC.

This clonotype was counted only a few times. The rearrangement uses TRBV7-2 and TRBJ2-1; D is unresolved. The germline CDR1 and CDR2 sequences are SGHTA and FQGNSA. The CDR3 has 13 amino acids. V was pared by 10 bases and J by 0 bases, with 10 bases between. This CDR3 reads CATWVSSYNEQFF. Here the CDR3 DNA reads TGTGCCACCTGGGTCAGCTCCTACAATGAGCAGTTCTTC.

The table lists this clonotype with a few counts. The V call is TRBV20-1, the J call TRBJ1-1, with D unclear. The V and J ends lost 1 base and 5 bases respectively, with 14 bases between them. Germline CDR1 DFQATT, CDR2 SNEGSKA (reference sequence). CDR3 length: 14 residues. CDR3 in amino acids: CSARARSLGTEAFF. DNA for the CDR3: TGCAGTGCTAGAGCCAGATCCCTGGGAACTGAAGCTTTCTTT.

This clonotype was detected a few times. The V gene is TRBV20-1, the J gene TRBJ2-1, with 7 bases matching TRBD2. CDR3 length: 13 amino acids. Germline assignment: CDR1 DFQATT and CDR2 SNEGSKA (reference sequence). V shed 5 bases, J shed 5 bases, and the junction held 6 bases outside the gene matches. The CDR3 spells CSAGRAAHNEQFF. The CDR3 coding sequence is TGCAGTGCTGGGAGGGCTGCCCACAATGAGCAGTTCTTC.

A few counts support this clonotype. The chain uses TRBV6-6 and TRBJ1-4; D not resolved. There are 14 residues in the CDR3. Deletions cut 2 bases from V and 3 bases from J, with 7 bases between. Looked up from germline, CDR1 is MNHNY and CDR2 is SVGAGI (reference sequence). In DNA, the CDR3 is TGTGCCAGCAGTTACGATGGGGCTAATGAAAAACTGTTTTTT. Amino acid sequence: CASSYDGANEKLFF.

Only a few counts were recorded for this clonotype. V is TRBV4-1 and J is TRBJ2-7, with 10 bases aligning to TRBD1. CDR3 length: 15 residues. Unmatched junction bases numbered 4, after V lost 0 bases and J lost 5 bases. Germline CDR1 is MGHRA and CDR2 is YSYEKL. The CDR3 region is CASSQDRTGGHEQYF. CDR3 nucleotide sequence: TGCGCCAGCAGCCAAGATCGGACAGGGGGACACGAGCAGTACTTC.

This clonotype was detected only a few times. This chain joins TRBV11-2 and TRBJ2-4; TRBD2 might be the D (5 bases). The J call may be incorrect, as the DNA end agrees better with TRBJ2-5. The CDR3 loop spans 14 amino acids. Germline V lookup: CDR1 SGHAT, CDR2 FQNNGV. The CDR3 bases are TGTGCCAGCAGCTTAGCGGACTCCGCGGAGACCCAGTACTTC. It encodes CASSLADSAETQYF.

The chain couples TRBV27 to TRBJ1-3; no definite D call. Per germline, CDR1 MNHEY and CDR2 SMNVEV (reference sequence). Trimming left V 7 bases short and J 2 bases short, with 18 bases between. The CDR3 covers 16 residues. This CDR3 is CASTIYSEVPGNTIYF. CDR3 DNA: TGTGCCAGCACCATATACTCCGAAGTCCCTGGAAACACCATATATTTT.

There are a few counts of this clonotype. This chain uses TRBV12-3 or TRBV12-4 with TRBJ1-2; 10 bases align to TRBD1. The CDR3 contains 15 residues. The J segment lost 3 bases and the V segment lost 6 bases, leaving 7 bases of the junction unmatched. The CDR3 DNA is TGTGCCAGCAGCCACATCGGGACAGGGGACTATGGCTACACCTTC. This sequence encodes CASSHIGTGDYGYTF.

The chain combines TRBV7-9 with TRBJ2-2, with 11 positions matching TRBD2. After removal of 3 bases from V and 7 bases from J, the junction contained 7 bases not matched to a gene. This CDR3 spans 16 amino acids. Per the germline V gene, CDR1 is SEHNR and CDR2 is FQNEAQ (reference sequence). The CDR3 nucleotides read TGTGCCAGCAGCTTCTTACTAGCGGGAGTCGGCGGGGAGCTGTTTTTT. As protein: CASSFLLAGVGGELFF. Full variable domain (remainder filled in from reference TRBV7-9 and TRBJ2-2): DTGVSQNPRHKITKRGQNVTFRCDPISEHNRLYWYRQTLGQGPEFLTYFQNEAQLEKSRLLSDRFSAERPKGSFSTLEIQRTEQGDSAMYLCASSFLLAGVGGELFFGEGSRLTVL.

V usage is TRBV7-6 and J usage is TRBJ2-1; 8 bases align to TRBD2. Germline CDR1 and CDR2: SGHVS and FNYEAQ. The CDR3 length is 16 residues. Trimming removed 5 bases from V and 8 bases from J; junction bases left unmatched: 14. The CDR3 bases are TGTGCCAGCAGCCCCCCCCCGGTAGCGGGATACGATGAGCAGTTCTTC. Translation: CASSPPPVAGYDEQFF.

This clonotype was detected a few times. The chain couples TRBV28 to TRBJ2-3; possible D gene TRBD1, 6 bases. CDR3 size: 13 residues. Germline-derived CDR1 and CDR2 are MDHEN and SYDVKM. Trimming cost V 9 bases and J 2 bases, with 12 bases left between them. The CDR3 DNA is TGTGCCAGACCGGACAGACCCACAGATACGCAGTATTTT. Encoded protein: CARPDRPTDTQYF.

The chain links TRBV7-2 to TRBJ1-1, with 7 bases aligning to TRBD1. This CDR3 has 14 residues. From germline, CDR1 is SGHTA and CDR2 FQGNSA. V gave up 1 base and J gave up 5 bases; unmatched junction bases: 4. In DNA form, the CDR3 reads TGTGCCAGCAGCTTAGAGGGGGCGGCGACTGAAGCTTTCTTT. Protein product: CASSLEGAATEAFF.

The chain links TRBV6-5 to TRBJ1-6; D ambiguous. Trimming removed 0 bases from V and 7 bases from J, with 7 bases in between. This CDR3 contains 14 residues. The germline CDR1 and CDR2 sequences are MNHEY and SVGAGI. The CDR3 region has the DNA TGTGCCAGCAGTTACTCGTATAACAATTCACCCCTCCACTTT. It specifies CASSYSYNNSPLHF.

The V call is TRBV18, the J call TRBJ2-4; D is uncertain. Trimming cost V 2 bases and J 2 bases, with 7 bases left between them. CDR3 length equals 14 residues. CDR1 KGHSH and CDR2 LQKENI come from the germline V gene. CDR3 coding DNA: TGTGCCAGCTCACCAACGGTGTCCAAAAACATTCAGTACTTC. Protein product: CASSPTVSKNIQYF. The full variable domain, rest sourced from reference TRBV18 and TRBJ2-4, is NAGVMQNPRHLVRRRGQEARLRCSPMKGHSHVYWYRQLPEEGLKFMVYLQKENIIDESGMPKERFSAEFPKEGPSILRIQQVVRGDSAAYFCASSPTVSKNIQYFGAGTRLSVL.

The chain joins TRBV5-1 to TRBJ2-1, with D perhaps matching TRBD1 or TRBD2 (5 bases each). In germline, CDR1 is SGHRS, CDR2 YFSETQ. V gave up 4 bases and J gave up 7 bases, with 12 bases separating them. The CDR3 runs to 13 residues. DNA of the CDR3: TGCGCCAGCAGCGGGGACCTCGGGAATGAGCAGTTCTTC. Protein product: CASSGDLGNEQFF. The complete variable domain, with remaining parts taken from reference TRBV5-1 and TRBJ2-1, reads KAGVTQTPRYLIKTRGQQVTLSCSPISGHRSVSWYQQTPGQGLQFLFEYFSETQRNKGNFPGRFSGRQFSNSRSEMNVSTLELGDSALYLCASSGDLGNEQFFGPGTRLTVL.

This clonotype was found many times. Germline is not matched at one junction end, which may reflect a read error. The chain combines TRBV6-2 or TRBV6-3 with TRBJ2-3; D tentatively fits TRBD1 or TRBD2 (5 bases each). Germline CDR1 MNHEY, CDR2 SVGEGT. This CDR3 contains 14 residues. In DNA form, the CDR3 reads TGCGCCAGCAGCTATGGGACGGGCACAGATACGCAGTATTTT. The encoded protein is CASSYGTGTDTQYF.

This clonotype was counted between two and nine times. V is TRBV5-1 and J is TRBJ2-7; either TRBD1 or TRBD2 may supply D (5 bases each). Trimming left V 3 bases short and J 3 bases short, with 13 bases between. Germline-derived CDR1 and CDR2 are SGHRS and YFSETQ. The CDR3 covers 14 residues. The CDR3 nucleotides read TGCGCCAGCAGCTCGGGGTGGGGCGACTACGAGCAGTACTTC. Its translation: CASSSGWGDYEQYF.

For this clonotype: The junction does not match germline at one end; this may be a read error. The chain couples TRBV25-1 to TRBJ2-3; 7 bases map to TRBD1. Germline V gene sequence: CDR1 MGHDK, CDR2 SYGVNS. The CDR3 extends over 16 amino acids. Here the CDR3 reads CTSSHSRDSGTDTQYF. In DNA form, the CDR3 reads TGTACCAGCAGTCATAGCCGGGACAGCGGCACAGATACGCAGTATTTT. Based on the CDR3 plus reference TRBV25-1 and TRBJ2-3, the full variable domain is EADIYQTPRYLVIGTGKKITLECSQTMGHDKMYWYQQDPGMELHLIHYSYGVNSTEKGDLSSESTVSRIRTEHFPLTLESARPSHTSQYLCTSSHSRDSGTDTQYFGPGTRLTVL.

This clonotype was counted a few times. The V and J genes are TRBV9 and TRBJ2-1, with a possible D match to TRBD2 (6 bases). The ends were cut back, 1 base at V and 6 bases at J, with 17 bases in the middle. There are 16 residues in the CDR3. Per germline, CDR1 SGDLS and CDR2 YYNGEE. The CDR3: CASSVSASVPSNEQFF. DNA of the CDR3: TGTGCCAGCAGCGTATCGGCTAGCGTCCCGAGCAATGAGCAGTTCTTC.

The chain uses TRBV6-6 and TRBJ1-1, with D perhaps TRBD1 (5 bases). The V gene's germline CDR1 is MNHNY and CDR2 SVGAGI (reference sequence). The CDR3 is made up of 14 amino acids. V was cut by 7 bases and J by 7 bases, with 19 bases left in between. CDR3: CASIWGLYEVEAFF. The CDR3 DNA is TGTGCCAGCATCTGGGGACTTTATGAGGTTGAAGCTTTCTTT.

This clonotype was detected only a few times. The chain recombines TRBV28 with TRBJ1-5, with a tentative D call TRBD1 (5 bases). Germline V gene data show CDR1 as MDHEN and CDR2 as SYDVKM. The CDR3 is 13 residues long. Trimming left V 6 bases short and J 7 bases short, with 13 bases between. The CDR3 DNA sequence: TGTGCCAGCAGCTCCAGGGCACCCCAGCCCCAGCATTTT. As protein: CASSSRAPQPQHF.

The gene calls are TRBV5-6 and TRBJ2-5; D remains unclear. Germline V gene lookup returns CDR1 SGHDT and CDR2 YYEEEE. The CDR3 length is 12 residues. The V end was cut by 4 bases, the J end by 11 bases, with 15 bases between. CDR3 bases: TGTGCCAGCAGCCCTGGTCCCGTCAAGCAGTACTTC. This translates into CASSPGPVKQYF.

This rearrangement joins TRBV5-1 to TRBJ2-3; D remains ambiguous. This CDR3 region has 15 residues. V was cut by 7 bases and J by 4 bases, with 19 bases left in between. Germline V gene sequence: CDR1 SGHRS, CDR2 YFSETQ. The CDR3 region is CASYDPRSGSDTQYF. DNA of the CDR3: TGCGCCAGCTACGATCCCCGCTCCGGGTCAGATACGCAGTATTTT.